This TCR beta chain was recorded in a study of CD8+CD57+ T cells in acquired aplastic anemia. Study in general: Yields of DNA that came from sorted CD4+ and CD8+ cells averaged about 3.3 ug. The study, taken as a whole, reports: Patients were compared with controls for CD8+ Simpson's diversity, and no significant difference emerged. Around 29 CD8+ CDR3 sequences were shared between patients and controls.

In patients chosen for sequencing, flow cytometry had shown CD8+CD57+ cell expansion. Every one of the patients had aplastic anemia (severe, acquired). Details on this clonotype: Its target is not known.

Trimming pared 3 bases from V and 4 bases from J, leaving 7 bases between. Germline lookup yields CDR1 DFQATT and CDR2 SNEGSKA (reference sequence). The CDR3 is 11 amino acids. The template for TCR beta VDJ and CDR3 sequence profiling was genomic DNA. Each CDR3 protein gets one entry after TCRdb re-called the reads with MiXCR. This sample yields about 95,000 distinct CDR3 sequences, of which around 68% are seen a single time; 60% to 80% belongs to the top ten. The source is a human donor with aplastic anemia. The sample consisted of sorted CD4+, CD8+, or CD8+CD57+ T cells (not recorded which) from PBMCs. This chain uses TRBV20-1 with TRBJ2-7; D gene ambiguous. For the CDR3, the DNA is TGCAGTGCTAGTATGCGATACGAGCAGTACTTC. This gives the protein CSASMRYEQYF.